This T cell receptor (beta chain) was captured by sequencing in a study of OX40 agonist ivuxolimab in advanced cancers. Looking at the study overall: Melanoma, hepatocellular carcinoma, head and neck or renal cell cancer occurred in dose-escalation patients.

This CDR3 is built from 15 residues. The germline V and J ends were trimmed by 0 bases and 2 bases, with 10 bases remaining between them. CDR1 and CDR2 (germline): GTSNPN, SVGIG (reference sequence). This clone turned up a few times. Its antigen is undetermined. This table comes from immunoSEQ multiplex PCR, and its TCRdb copy is limited to in-frame clones, with some not included. The repertoire includes more than 45,000 clones, about 86% of them detected once, and about 0.88% sits in the top ten. Blood got drawn at baseline, again on cycle 4 day 1, and then on cycle 7 day 1. Findings and caveats of the study: Some of the nonresponding patients also showed low levels of normalized T-cell clonal expansion. The CD4+ and CD8+ T cells in the blood had expanded clonally by week 6 at 0.1 to 3.0 mg/kg.

The sequence was collected from an adult with an advanced solid tumor such as melanoma, head and neck, liver or kidney cancer. This chain connects TRBV30 to TRBJ2-2, with D perhaps matching TRBD2 (6 bases). Sequenced here: CD4+ or CD8+ T cells sorted from blood, sampled in a trial of the OX40 agonist ivuxolimab. The CDR3 region has the DNA TGTGCCTGGAGTGTTGGGGGACTCAACACCGGGGAGCTGTTTTTT. Amino acid sequence: CAWSVGGLNTGELFF.